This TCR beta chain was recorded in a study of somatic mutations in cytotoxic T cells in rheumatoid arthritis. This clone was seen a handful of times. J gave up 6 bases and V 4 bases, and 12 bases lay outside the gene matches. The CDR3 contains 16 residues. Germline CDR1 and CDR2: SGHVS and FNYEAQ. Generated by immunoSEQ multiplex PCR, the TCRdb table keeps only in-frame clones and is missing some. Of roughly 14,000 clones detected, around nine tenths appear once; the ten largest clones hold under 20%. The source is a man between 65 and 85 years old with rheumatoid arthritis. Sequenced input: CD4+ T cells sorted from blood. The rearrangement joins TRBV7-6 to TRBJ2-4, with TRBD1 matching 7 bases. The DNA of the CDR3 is TGTGCCAGCAGCTACAGGGAACAGGGGTACGTAAACATTCAGTACTTC. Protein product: CASSYREQGYVNIQYF. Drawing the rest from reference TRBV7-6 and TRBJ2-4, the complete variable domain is GAGVSQSPRYKVTKRGQDVALRCDPISGHVSLYWYRQALGQGPEFLTYFNYEAQQDKSGLPNDRFSAERPEGSISTLTIQRTEQRDSAMYRCASSYREQGYVNIQYFGAGTRLSVL.